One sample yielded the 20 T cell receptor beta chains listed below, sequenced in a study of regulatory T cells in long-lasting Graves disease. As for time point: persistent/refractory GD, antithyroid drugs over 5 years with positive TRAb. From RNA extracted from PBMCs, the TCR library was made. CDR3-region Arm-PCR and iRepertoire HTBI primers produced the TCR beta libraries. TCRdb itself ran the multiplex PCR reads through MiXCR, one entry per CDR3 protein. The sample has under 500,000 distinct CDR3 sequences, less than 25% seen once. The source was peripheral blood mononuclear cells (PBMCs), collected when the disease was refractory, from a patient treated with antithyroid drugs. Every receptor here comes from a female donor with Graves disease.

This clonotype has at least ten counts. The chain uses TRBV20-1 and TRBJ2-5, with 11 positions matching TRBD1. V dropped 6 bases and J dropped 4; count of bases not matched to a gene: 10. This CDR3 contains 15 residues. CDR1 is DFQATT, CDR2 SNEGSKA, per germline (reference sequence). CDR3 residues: CSAAMGQGGGETQYF. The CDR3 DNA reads TGCAGTGCAGCGATGGGACAGGGGGGCGGAGAGACCCAGTACTTC.

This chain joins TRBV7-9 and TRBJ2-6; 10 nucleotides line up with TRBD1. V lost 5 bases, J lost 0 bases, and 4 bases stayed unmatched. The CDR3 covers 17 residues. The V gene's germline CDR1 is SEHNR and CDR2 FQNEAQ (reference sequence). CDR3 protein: CASSTTGGNSGANVLTF. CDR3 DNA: TGTGCCAGCAGCACGACAGGGGGCAACTCTGGGGCCAACGTCCTGACTTTC.

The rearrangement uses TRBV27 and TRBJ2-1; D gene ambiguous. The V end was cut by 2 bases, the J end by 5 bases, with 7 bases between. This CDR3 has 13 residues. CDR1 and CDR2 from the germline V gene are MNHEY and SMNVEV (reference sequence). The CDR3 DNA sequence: TGTGCCAGCAGTTTAAGGGCCAACAATGAGCAGTTCTTC. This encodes CASSLRANNEQFF.

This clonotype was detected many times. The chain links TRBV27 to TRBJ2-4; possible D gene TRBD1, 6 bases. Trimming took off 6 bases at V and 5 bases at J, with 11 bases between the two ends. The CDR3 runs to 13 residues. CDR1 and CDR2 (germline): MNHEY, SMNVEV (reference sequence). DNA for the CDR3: TGTGCCAGCAGGGGACACGGGCAAAACATTCAGTACTTC. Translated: CASRGHGQNIQYF.

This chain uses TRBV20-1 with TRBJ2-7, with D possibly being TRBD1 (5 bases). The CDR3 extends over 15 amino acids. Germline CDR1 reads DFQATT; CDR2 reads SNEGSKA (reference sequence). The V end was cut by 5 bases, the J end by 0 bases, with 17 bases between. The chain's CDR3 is CSAGRMRQSSYEQYF. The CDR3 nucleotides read TGCAGTGCTGGGCGAATGAGACAGAGCTCCTACGAGCAGTACTTC.

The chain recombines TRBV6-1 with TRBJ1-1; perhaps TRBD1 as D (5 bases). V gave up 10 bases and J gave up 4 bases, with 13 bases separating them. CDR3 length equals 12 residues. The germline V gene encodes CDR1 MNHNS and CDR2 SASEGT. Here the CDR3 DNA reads TGTGCCATTTTTAGGGACGGCACTGAAGCTTTCTTT. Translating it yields CAIFRDGTEAFF.

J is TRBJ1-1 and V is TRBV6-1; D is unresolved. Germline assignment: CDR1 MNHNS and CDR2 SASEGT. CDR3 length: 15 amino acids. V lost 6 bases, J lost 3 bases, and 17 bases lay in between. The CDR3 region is CASSPLPLADTEAFF. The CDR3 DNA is TGTGCCAGCAGCCCTTTGCCTCTAGCGGACACTGAAGCTTTCTTT.

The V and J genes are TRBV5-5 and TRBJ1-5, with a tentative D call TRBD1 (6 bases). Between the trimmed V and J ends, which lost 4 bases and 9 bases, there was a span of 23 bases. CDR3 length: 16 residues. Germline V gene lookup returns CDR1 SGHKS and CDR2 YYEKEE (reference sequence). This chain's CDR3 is CASSPTPGDKGGPQHF. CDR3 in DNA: TGTGCCAGCAGCCCGACTCCGGGGGACAAGGGTGGGCCCCAGCATTTT.

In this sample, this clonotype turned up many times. CDR3 protein: CASSPDPTVGSGNTIYF. The CDR3 DNA is TGTGCCAGCAGCCCTGACCCTACAGTCGGCTCTGGAAACACCATATATTTT. The V call is TRBV5-5, the J call TRBJ1-3, with D uncertain. V shed 4 bases and J shed 0 bases, with 17 bases lying between them. The CDR3 contains 17 residues. Germline lookup yields CDR1 SGHKS and CDR2 YYEKEE (reference sequence).

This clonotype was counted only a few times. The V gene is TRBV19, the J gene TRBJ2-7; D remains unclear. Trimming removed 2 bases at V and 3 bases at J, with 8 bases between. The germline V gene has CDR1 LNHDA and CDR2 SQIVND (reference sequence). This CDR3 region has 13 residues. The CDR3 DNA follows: TGTGCCAGTAGTATACGGCCCGGCTACGAGCAGTACTTC. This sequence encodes CASSIRPGYEQYF. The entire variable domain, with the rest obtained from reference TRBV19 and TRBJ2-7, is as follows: DGGITQSPKYLFRKEGQNVTLSCEQNLNHDAMYWYRQDPGQGLRLIYYSQIVNDFQKGDIAEGYSVSREKKESFPLTVTSAQKNPTAFYLCASSIRPGYEQYFGPGTRLTVT.

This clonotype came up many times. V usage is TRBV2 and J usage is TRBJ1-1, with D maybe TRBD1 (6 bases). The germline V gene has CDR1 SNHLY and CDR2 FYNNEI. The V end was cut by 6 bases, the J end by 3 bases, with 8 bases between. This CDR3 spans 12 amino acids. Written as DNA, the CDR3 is TGTGCCAGCAGCGGGGGCGACACTGAAGCTTTCTTT. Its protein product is CASSGGDTEAFF.

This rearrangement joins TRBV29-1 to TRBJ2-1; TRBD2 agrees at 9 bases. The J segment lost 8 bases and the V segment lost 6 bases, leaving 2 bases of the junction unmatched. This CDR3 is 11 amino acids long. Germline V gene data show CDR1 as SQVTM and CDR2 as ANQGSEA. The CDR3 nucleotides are TGCAGCGTGCGACTAGCGGATGAGCAGTTCTTC. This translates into CSVRLADEQFF.

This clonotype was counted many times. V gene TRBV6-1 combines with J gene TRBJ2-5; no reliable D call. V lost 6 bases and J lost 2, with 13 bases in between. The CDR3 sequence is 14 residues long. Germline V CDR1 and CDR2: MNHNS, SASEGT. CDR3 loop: CASSRIGSQETQYF. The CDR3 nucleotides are TGTGCCAGCAGCCGGATCGGATCTCAAGAGACCCAGTACTTC.

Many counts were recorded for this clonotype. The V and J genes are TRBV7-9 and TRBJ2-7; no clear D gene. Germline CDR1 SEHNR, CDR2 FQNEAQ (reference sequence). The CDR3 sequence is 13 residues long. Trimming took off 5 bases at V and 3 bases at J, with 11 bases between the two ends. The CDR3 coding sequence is TGTGCCAGCAGCCCCCGTCCCCTCTACGAGCAGTACTTC. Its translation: CASSPRPLYEQYF.

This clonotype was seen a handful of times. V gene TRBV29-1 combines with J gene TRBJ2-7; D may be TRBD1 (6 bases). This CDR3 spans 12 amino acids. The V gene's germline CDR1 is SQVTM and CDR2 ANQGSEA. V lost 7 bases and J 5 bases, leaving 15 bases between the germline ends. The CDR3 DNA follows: TGCAGCGGAGGGGGAGCGCAGCACGAGCAGTACTTC. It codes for CSGGGAQHEQYF.

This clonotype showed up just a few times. The CDR3 is CASSLLRAEQFF. CDR3 in DNA: TGTGCCAGCAGTCTACTCAGGGCTGAGCAGTTCTTC. V gene TRBV28 combines with J gene TRBJ2-1; perhaps TRBD1 as D (5 bases). The germline gives CDR1 MDHEN, CDR2 SYDVKM. Trimming pared 5 bases from V and 9 bases from J, leaving 11 bases between. CDR3 length: 12 residues.

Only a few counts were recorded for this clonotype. Here the CDR3 DNA reads TGCGCCAGCAGCCTGAGTCTGGGGAACACCGGGGAGCTGTTTTTT. Its translation: CASSLSLGNTGELFF. This chain joins TRBV5-1 and TRBJ2-2; D not resolved. The CDR3 contains 15 residues. The V end was cut by 4 bases, the J end by 1 base, with 11 bases between. Germline V gene sequence: CDR1 SGHRS, CDR2 YFSETQ. Supplemented by reference TRBV5-1 and TRBJ2-2, the full variable domain reads KAGVTQTPRYLIKTRGQQVTLSCSPISGHRSVSWYQQTPGQGLQFLFEYFSETQRNKGNFPGRFSGRQFSNSRSEMNVSTLELGDSALYLCASSLSLGNTGELFFGEGSRLTVL.

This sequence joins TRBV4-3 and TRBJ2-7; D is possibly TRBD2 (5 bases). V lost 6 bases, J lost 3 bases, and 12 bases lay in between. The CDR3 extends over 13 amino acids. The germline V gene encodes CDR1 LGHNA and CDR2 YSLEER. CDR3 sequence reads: CASSPREGYEQYF. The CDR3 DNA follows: TGCGCCAGCAGTCCAAGAGAGGGCTACGAGCAGTACTTC.

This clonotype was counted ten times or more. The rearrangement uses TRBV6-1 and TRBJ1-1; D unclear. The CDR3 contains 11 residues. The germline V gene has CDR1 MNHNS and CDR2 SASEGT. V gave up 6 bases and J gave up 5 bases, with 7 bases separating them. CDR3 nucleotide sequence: TGTGCCAGCAGGAGGGAGACTGAAGCTTTCTTT. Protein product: CASRRETEAFF.

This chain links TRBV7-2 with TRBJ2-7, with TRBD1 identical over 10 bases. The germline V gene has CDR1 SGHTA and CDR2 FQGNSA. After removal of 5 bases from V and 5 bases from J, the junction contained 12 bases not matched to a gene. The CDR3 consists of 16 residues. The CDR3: CASSLLSGTGVHEQYF. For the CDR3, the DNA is TGTGCCAGCAGCCTCTTGTCCGGGACAGGGGTCCACGAGCAGTACTTC.